This T cell receptor beta chain was sequenced in a study of T cell repertoires in cytomegalovirus infection. The table lists this clonotype with a few counts. TCRdb re-called the reads through MiXCR, storing one row per CDR3 protein. The sample records 300,000 to 400,000 distinct CDR3 sequences, more than 9% being singletons. V lost 2 bases and J 8 bases, leaving 18 bases between the germline ends. Germline V CDR1 and CDR2: MNHGY, SAAAGT. CDR3 size: 15 residues. The sequence derives from a human donor in good health (CMV status not recorded). Some clones in this sample may be carry-over from other donors' samples. The chain has TRBV6-8 and TRBJ1-2, with D tentatively TRBD1 (6 bases). The specimen was PBMCs. CDR3 sequence reads: CASSYEIGSGAGYTF. The DNA for the CDR3 is TGTGCCAGCAGTTACGAAATTGGGTCGGGGGCCGGCTACACCTTC.